The 8 T cell receptor beta chains given below trace back to one sample, sequenced in a study of cytotoxic CD8 clonotypes in ibrutinib-treated CLL (dated by TCRdb to 2020 to 2023). The time point label, as the study defines it: around 25 months on ibrutinib. The library was prepared using the immunoSEQ multiplex PCR assay. The clones in this table, taken by TCRdb from immuneACCESS, are in-frame only. Not every clone is retained; where verified, under half of the shortfall comes from an unresolved V gene, and the cause of the rest is unknown. This sample comprises about 150,000 clones, about 78% of them detected only once. The top ten clonotypes cover around 5% of the sample. The sample in question was PBMCs, obtained after 24 months of ibrutinib treatment. All receptors come from a human donor with chronic lymphocytic leukemia.

The chain is built from TRBV5-6 and TRBJ2-3, with D possibly being TRBD2 (5 bases). V lost 4 bases, J lost 2 bases, and 11 bases lay in between. CDR1 and CDR2 from the germline V gene are SGHDT and YYEEEE. The CDR3 length is 14 residues. The CDR3 protein is CASSPEGFTDTQYF. In nucleotides, the CDR3 is TGTGCCAGCAGCCCCGAGGGCTTCACAGATACGCAGTATTTT.

The gene calls are TRBV7-6 and TRBJ2-1; the D is unclear. This CDR3 contains 13 residues. CDR1 and CDR2 (germline): SGHVS, FNYEAQ. V lost 5 bases, J lost 6 bases, and 11 bases lay in between. CDR3 DNA: TGTGCCAGCAGCCCCAACATGGGCAATGAGCAGTTCTTC. Translation: CASSPNMGNEQFF.

This chain connects TRBV9 to TRBJ2-5; D is possibly TRBD2 (5 bases). The CDR3 runs to 14 residues. Trimming cost V 4 bases and J 5 bases, with 15 bases left between them. The germline gives CDR1 SGDLS, CDR2 YYNGEE. CDR3 residues: CASSLGTRSETQYF. The CDR3 DNA follows: TGTGCCAGCAGCCTTGGCACTAGGTCTGAGACCCAGTACTTC. The full variable domain, completed using reference TRBV9 and TRBJ2-5, is DSGVTQTPKHLITATGQRVTLRCSPRSGDLSVYWYQQSLDQGLQFLIQYYNGEERAKGNILERFSAQQFPDLHSELNLSSLELGDSALYFCASSLGTRSETQYFGPGTRLLVL.

This clone was found a few times. The chain couples TRBV5-6 to TRBJ1-1; D is perhaps TRBD1 (5 bases). V was clipped by 2 bases and J by 7 bases, with 9 bases between them. CDR1 SGHDT and CDR2 YYEEEE come from the germline V gene. This CDR3 has 12 residues. CDR3 nucleotide sequence: TGTGCCAGCAGCTTCCCCGACAGTGAAGCTTTCTTT. This sequence encodes CASSFPDSEAFF. The full variable domain, with the rest looked up from reference TRBV5-6 and TRBJ1-1, is DAGVTQSPTHLIKTRGQQVTLRCSPKSGHDTVSWYQQALGQGPQFIFQYYEEEERQRGNFPDRFSGHQFPNYSSELNVNALLLGDSALYLCASSFPDSEAFFGQGTRLTVV.

The chain recombines TRBV7-9 with TRBJ1-5; D is unclear. Germline lookup yields CDR1 SEHNR and CDR2 FQNEAQ (reference sequence). Deletions cut 5 bases from V and 4 bases from J, with 9 bases between. CDR3 length equals 13 residues. In nucleotides, the CDR3 is TGTGCCAGCAGCCCGGACGGAAATCAGCCCCAGCATTTT. Translating it yields CASSPDGNQPQHF.

The CDR3 here is CASFPGHYQPQHF. In DNA form, the CDR3 reads TGTGCCAGCTTCCCGGGACACTATCAGCCCCAGCATTTT. The chain couples TRBV28 to TRBJ1-5; D possibly corresponds to TRBD1 (6 bases). Trimming left V 8 bases short and J 5 bases short, with 13 bases between. The CDR3 is made up of 13 amino acids. Germline V CDR1 and CDR2: MDHEN, SYDVKM.

The rearrangement uses TRBV27 and TRBJ2-7; 10 bases align to TRBD1. Losses at the gene ends were 10 bases for V and 4 bases for J; bases not matched to a gene: 7. The germline CDR1 and CDR2 sequences are MNHEY and SMNVEV (reference sequence). The CDR3 is 13 residues long. CDR3 nucleotides: TGTGCCACCGCCCGGACAGGGGGGTACGAGCAGTACTTC. It is translated as CATARTGGYEQYF.

The chain has TRBV27 and TRBJ1-1; D gene uncertain. Trimming took 2 bases from V and 4 from J, leaving 14 bases between them. Germline lookup yields CDR1 MNHEY and CDR2 SMNVEV (reference sequence). The CDR3 is made up of 15 amino acids. The CDR3 sequence: CASSLTGEGGTEAFF. The CDR3 DNA sequence: TGTGCCAGCAGTTTAACCGGGGAGGGTGGCACTGAAGCTTTCTTT.